This section outlines one T cell receptor beta chain sequence together with its context. The antigen remains unidentified. The record originates from a study of monozygotic twins with inflammatory bowel disease. Study-level findings and limits: Those with IBD had lower TCRbeta diversity (inverse Simpson) than their healthy co-twins did. IBD patients exhibited fewer clonotypes shared with other individuals than healthy twins, particularly with disease activity. There were differing immunosuppressive treatments, which may have added variability to patient repertoires.

The length of the CDR3 is 14 residues. Germline lookup yields CDR1 SEHNR and CDR2 FQNEAQ (reference sequence). TCRdb re-analyzed the 5' RACE reads; it lists each CDR3 protein once, without DNA. The sample's table shows 400,000 or so distinct CDR3 sequences. This TCR derives from a human donor with ulcerative colitis or Crohn's disease, or a healthy co-twin of an affected twin (not recorded which). What was sequenced was blood. The chain employs TRBV7-9 and TRBJ1-2. CDR3: CASILTGGSYGYTF. Combining the CDR3 with reference TRBV7-9 and TRBJ1-2 gives the whole variable domain DTGVSQNPRHKITKRGQNVTFRCDPISEHNRLYWYRQTLGQGPEFLTYFQNEAQLEKSRLLSDRFSAERPKGSFSTLEIQRTEQGDSAMYLCASILTGGSYGYTFGSGTRLTVV.